Listed here are 31 T cell receptor beta chains from one sample, sequenced in a study of siplizumab effects on memory and regulatory T cells. Some clones are missing from TCRdb's copy, which holds only in-frame ones; the method was immunoSEQ multiplex PCR. The sample lists fewer than 120,000 clones; roughly 90% were seen once. Sequenced sample: CD4+ T cells sorted from blood. All receptors derive from a human donor in good health.

The chain has TRBV4-1 and TRBJ2-7, with TRBD2 matching over 7 bases. The germline V gene has CDR1 MGHRA and CDR2 YSYEKL. Trimming at V came to 4 bases and at J to 0 bases, leaving 9 bases not matched to a gene. The CDR3 has 16 residues. The CDR3 spells CASSRGEGLSSYEQYF. CDR3 DNA sequence: TGCGCCAGCAGCCGTGGGGAGGGGTTAAGCTCCTACGAGCAGTACTTC.

The rearrangement uses TRBV19 and TRBJ1-3, with unresolved D. V lost 4 bases and J 3 bases, leaving 4 bases between the germline ends. Germline V gene lookup returns CDR1 LNHDA and CDR2 SQIVND (reference sequence). The CDR3 length is 12 residues. CDR3 bases: TGTGCCAGTAGTAGTGGTGGAAACACCATATATTTT. Amino acid sequence: CASSSGGNTIYF.

The genes are TRBV4-1 and TRBJ2-5; D not resolved. The germline V gene has CDR1 MGHRA and CDR2 YSYEKL. The V end lost 4 bases, the J end lost 4 bases, and 16 bases lay between the germline ends. This CDR3 is 15 amino acids long. In DNA form, the CDR3 reads TGCGCCAGCAGCCCGCCATTCGGGTCAACAGAGACCCAGTACTTC. Protein sequence: CASSPPFGSTETQYF.

The gene calls are TRBV4-2 and TRBJ1-6; D not certain. V dropped 0 bases and J dropped 0 bases, with 15 bases sitting between them. This CDR3 spans 19 amino acids. Germline V gene data show CDR1 as LGHNA and CDR2 as YNFKEQ. CDR3 loop: CASSQDAGVGISYNSPLHF. CDR3 bases: TGTGCCAGCAGCCAAGATGCCGGGGTTGGCATCTCCTATAATTCACCCCTCCACTTT.

Regarding this clone: The germline gene is not matched at one end of the junction; a read error may be the cause. This rearrangement joins TRBV5-1 to TRBJ1-1; D uncertain. The CDR3 spans 11 residues. Germline V gene sequence: CDR1 SGHRS, CDR2 YFSETQ. The CDR3 is CASSLSLEAFF. CDR3 nucleotides: TGTGCCAGCAGCTTGAGCCTTGAAGCTTTCTTT. The full variable domain, its missing parts supplied by reference TRBV5-1 and TRBJ1-1, is KAGVTQTPRYLIKTRGQQVTLSCSPISGHRSVSWYQQTPGQGLQFLFEYFSETQRNKGNFPGRFSGRQFSNSRSEMNVSTLELGDSALYLCASSLSLEAFFGQGTRLTVV.

This chain links TRBV6-5 with TRBJ2-3; D is possibly TRBD2 (5 bases). Trimming stripped 4 bases from V and 6 bases from J, with 5 bases between. CDR1 MNHEY and CDR2 SVGAGI come from the germline V gene. CDR3 length equals 11 residues. This chain's CDR3 is CASSSSDTQYF. Here the CDR3 DNA reads TGTGCCAGCAGTTCTAGCGATACGCAGTATTTT.

V is TRBV27 and J is TRBJ2-7; tentatively, D is TRBD1 (6 bases). The V end lost 8 bases, the J end lost 5 bases, and 13 bases lay between the germline ends. The CDR3 spans 12 residues. Germline CDR1 is MNHEY and CDR2 is SMNVEV (reference sequence). CDR3 DNA: TGTGCCAGCCGGGCACAGGGCCACGAGCAGTACTTC. This translates into CASRAQGHEQYF.

The chain links TRBV6-1 to TRBJ2-7; D not resolved. This CDR3 is built from 11 residues. Trimming shortened V by 7 bases and J by 3 bases, and 7 bases separated the two germline ends. Germline CDR1 reads MNHNS; CDR2 reads SASEGT. This CDR3 is CASTSVYEQYF. The DNA for the CDR3 is TGTGCCAGCACCTCCGTCTACGAGCAGTACTTC.

V gene TRBV5-1 combines with J gene TRBJ2-3, with D possibly TRBD1 on 5 matching bases. CDR1 is SGHRS and CDR2 is YFSETQ in the germline V gene. The CDR3 is made up of 13 amino acids. Trimming cost V 4 bases and J 3 bases, with 9 bases left between them. CDR3 protein: CASSAPGTDTQYF. Here the CDR3 DNA reads TGCGCCAGCAGCGCCCCAGGGACAGATACGCAGTATTTT.

The chain links TRBV5-1 to TRBJ2-1; D unclear. There are 14 residues in the CDR3. Germline V gene sequence: CDR1 SGHRS, CDR2 YFSETQ. V was trimmed by 0 bases and J by 6 bases, leaving 10 bases between them. The CDR3 loop is CASSLDFWGNEQFF. CDR3 DNA sequence: TGCGCCAGCAGCTTGGATTTTTGGGGCAATGAGCAGTTCTTC. Full variable domain (remainder filled in from reference TRBV5-1 and TRBJ2-1): KAGVTQTPRYLIKTRGQQVTLSCSPISGHRSVSWYQQTPGQGLQFLFEYFSETQRNKGNFPGRFSGRQFSNSRSEMNVSTLELGDSALYLCASSLDFWGNEQFFGPGTRLTVL.

The CDR3 nucleotides read TGTGCCAGCAGGGCTAGCGGGGGGAAGCAGTTCTTC. Protein sequence: CASRASGGKQFF. This rearrangement joins TRBV2 to TRBJ2-1; 11 positions match TRBD2. The germline gives CDR1 SNHLY, CDR2 FYNNEI. V gave up 6 bases and J gave up 11 bases; unmatched junction bases: 3. The CDR3 contains 12 residues.

The rearrangement joins TRBV2 to TRBJ1-1; 8 nucleotides match TRBD1. This CDR3 has 15 amino acids. Germline CDR1 is SNHLY and CDR2 is FYNNEI. The V and J ends lost 4 bases and 0 bases, in that order; junction bases with no gene match: 4. The CDR3 DNA is TGTGCCAGCAGTGTGCAGGGGGCTATGAACACTGAAGCTTTCTTT. Its translation is CASSVQGAMNTEAFF.

As DNA, the CDR3 is TGTGCCAGCTCACCCTACGCCGCCCTAAACGAGCAGTACTTC. As protein: CASSPYAALNEQYF. This chain joins TRBV18 and TRBJ2-7; D is uncertain. The germline gives CDR1 KGHSH, CDR2 LQKENI. The V end lost 3 bases, the J end lost 5 bases, and 14 bases lay between the germline ends. This CDR3 spans 14 amino acids.

The chain combines TRBV14 with TRBJ2-2; D possibly corresponds to TRBD2 (5 bases). Germline V gene lookup returns CDR1 SGHDN and CDR2 FVKESK. V was cut by 2 bases and J by 7 bases, with 11 bases left in between. This CDR3 is built from 14 residues. The CDR3 here is CASSQQLVDGELFF. The CDR3 DNA follows: TGTGCCAGCAGCCAACAACTAGTGGACGGGGAGCTGTTTTTT.

The chain couples TRBV5-4 to TRBJ2-1; D tentatively reads TRBD1 or TRBD2 (6 bases each). CDR1 is SGHNT, CDR2 YYREEE, per germline (reference sequence). Trimming took off 0 bases at V and 6 bases at J, with 10 bases between the two ends. The CDR3 has 14 residues. Here the CDR3 reads CASSLGGALNEQFF. Here the CDR3 DNA reads TGTGCCAGCAGCTTGGGGGGGGCGCTCAATGAGCAGTTCTTC. The full variable domain, rest sourced from reference TRBV5-4 and TRBJ2-1, is ETGVTQSPTHLIKTRGQQVTLRCSSQSGHNTVSWYQQALGQGPQFIFQYYREEENGRGNFPPRFSGLQFPNYSSELNVNALELDDSALYLCASSLGGALNEQFFGPGTRLTVL.

The V call is TRBV6-5, the J call TRBJ2-7; D may correspond to TRBD1 or TRBD2 (5 bases each). V lost 6 bases, J lost 3 bases, and 9 bases lay in between. Germline lookup yields CDR1 MNHEY and CDR2 SVGAGI. This CDR3 region has 12 residues. The CDR3 coding sequence is TGTGCCAGCAGGGGACGGGACTACGAGCAGTACTTC. This codes for CASRGRDYEQYF.

V and J are TRBV10-1 and TRBJ2-2; perhaps D is TRBD1 or TRBD2 (5 bases each). Trimming took 5 bases from V and 4 from J, leaving 17 bases between them. This CDR3 has 16 residues. Germline CDR1 reads WNHNN; CDR2 reads SYGVQD (reference sequence). The CDR3 coding sequence is TGCGCCAGCAGTTCGGGGCTCTTAGGCGGCACCGGGGAGCTGTTTTTT. Translation: CASSSGLLGGTGELFF.

V usage is TRBV27 and J usage is TRBJ2-1, with 7 bases lining up with TRBD1. V shed 5 bases and J 2 bases; nucleotides not matched to a gene: 6. The CDR3 sequence is 15 residues long. Germline V CDR1 and CDR2: MNHEY, SMNVEV (reference sequence). The CDR3 DNA follows: TGTGCCAGCAGTCATCTGACAGGGACCTACAATGAGCAGTTCTTC. The encoded protein is CASSHLTGTYNEQFF.

The rearrangement links TRBV25-1 to TRBJ1-5; no clear D. V was trimmed by 8 bases and J by 3 bases, leaving 14 bases between them. CDR1 and CDR2 (germline): MGHDK, SYGVNS. The CDR3 has 14 amino acids. CDR3 region: CASEPGGYNQPQHF. DNA of the CDR3: TGTGCCAGCGAGCCCGGAGGCTACAATCAGCCCCAGCATTTT.

This clone occurred a few times. J is TRBJ2-5 and V is TRBV5-6; D perhaps matches TRBD2 (7 bases). Germline V gene data show CDR1 as SGHDT and CDR2 as YYEEEE. V gave up 4 bases and J gave up 4 bases, with 20 bases separating them. The CDR3 runs to 16 residues. Here the CDR3 DNA reads TGTGCCAGCAGCCCAGAATATGTCGGGGGGCGAGAGACCCAGTACTTC. It encodes CASSPEYVGGRETQYF.

The chain uses TRBV5-1 and TRBJ2-7, with 16 bases aligning to TRBD2. Germline V lookup: CDR1 SGHRS, CDR2 YFSETQ. This CDR3 has 16 amino acids. V trimming: 4 bases; J trimming: 6 bases; junction bases outside the gene matches: 7. CDR3 DNA sequence: TGCGCCAGCAGCCTAGGGACTAGCGGGAGGGCTGGCGAGCAGTACTTC. Its protein is CASSLGTSGRAGEQYF.

The chain carries TRBV4-1 and TRBJ2-3; TRBD1 matches 9 bases. This CDR3 contains 16 residues. CDR1 is MGHRA and CDR2 is YSYEKL in the germline V gene. Unmatched junction bases numbered 9, after V lost 4 bases and J lost 4 bases. The CDR3 here is CASSPFPGQGSDTQYF. The CDR3 DNA sequence: TGCGCCAGCAGCCCATTTCCGGGACAGGGATCAGATACGCAGTATTTT.

This sequence joins TRBV20-1 and TRBJ1-1; unclear D gene. Trimming removed 6 bases from V and 2 bases from J, with 4 bases in between. Germline-derived CDR1 and CDR2 are DFQATT and SNEGSKA (reference sequence). The CDR3 runs 10 residues. CDR3 coding DNA: TGCAGTGCCGTTAACACTGAAGCTTTCTTT. It is translated as CSAVNTEAFF.

The chain carries TRBV7-2 and TRBJ2-7; D is ambiguous. Germline CDR1 and CDR2: SGHTA and FQGNSA. Trimming cost V 1 base and J 7 bases, with 11 bases left between them. The CDR3 contains 13 residues. CDR3 bases: TGTGCCAGCAGCTTAGTAGGCGTTCGAGAGCAGTACTTC. Its translation: CASSLVGVREQYF.

The chain employs TRBV29-1 and TRBJ2-3; weak D call: TRBD2 (6 bases). This CDR3 comprises 17 residues. Between the trimmed V and J ends, which lost 4 bases and 4 bases, there was a span of 24 bases. The germline gives CDR1 SQVTM, CDR2 ANQGSEA. The CDR3 reads CSVASGTSGWGADTQYF. The CDR3 DNA reads as TGCAGCGTTGCCTCGGGTACAAGCGGATGGGGGGCAGATACGCAGTATTTT.

This clone was picked up a small number of times. The chain joins TRBV9 to TRBJ1-3, with D possibly being TRBD1 (5 bases). The CDR3 length is 13 residues. Trimming removed 2 bases at V and 5 bases at J, with 8 bases between. Germline-derived CDR1 and CDR2 are SGDLS and YYNGEE. The CDR3 coding sequence is TGTGCCAGCAGCGTGATGGGACGAAACACCATATATTTT. As protein: CASSVMGRNTIYF. Full variable domain (missing parts from reference TRBV9 and TRBJ1-3): DSGVTQTPKHLITATGQRVTLRCSPRSGDLSVYWYQQSLDQGLQFLIQYYNGEERAKGNILERFSAQQFPDLHSELNLSSLELGDSALYFCASSVMGRNTIYFGEGSWLTVV.

The chain has TRBV11-2 and TRBJ2-7, with D perhaps matching TRBD1 (5 bases). The CDR3 loop spans 16 amino acids. Trimming left V 0 bases short and J 3 bases short, with 15 bases between. Germline lookup yields CDR1 SGHAT and CDR2 FQNNGV. CDR3 sequence (DNA): TGTGCCAGCAGCTTAGAATACGGACAACAATACTACGAGCAGTACTTC. This sequence encodes CASSLEYGQQYYEQYF.

The chain recombines TRBV5-6 with TRBJ2-1, with a possible D match to TRBD1 (6 bases). Trimming cost V 1 base and J 4 bases, with 6 bases left between them. Germline V gene sequence: CDR1 SGHDT, CDR2 YYEEEE. The CDR3 has 13 residues. This CDR3 is CASSLRGYNEQFF. The DNA of the CDR3 is TGTGCCAGCAGCTTGAGGGGGTACAATGAGCAGTTCTTC. The full variable domain, with the rest looked up from reference TRBV5-6 and TRBJ2-1, is DAGVTQSPTHLIKTRGQQVTLRCSPKSGHDTVSWYQQALGQGPQFIFQYYEEEERQRGNFPDRFSGHQFPNYSSELNVNALLLGDSALYLCASSLRGYNEQFFGPGTRLTVL.

The chain joins TRBV19 to TRBJ1-3, with a possible D match to TRBD1 (6 bases). From germline, CDR1 is LNHDA and CDR2 SQIVND (reference sequence). V lost 5 bases, J lost 0 bases, and 14 bases lay in between. This CDR3 has 16 residues. The CDR3 sequence: CASSVMDSFSGNTIYF. CDR3 DNA: TGTGCCAGTAGTGTAATGGACAGCTTCTCTGGAAACACCATATATTTT.

V and J are TRBV16 and TRBJ2-1; D might be TRBD1 or TRBD2, each matching 7 bases. Germline V CDR1 and CDR2: KGHSY, FQNENV. V was clipped by 4 bases and J by 10 bases, with 17 bases between them. This CDR3 is built from 14 residues. The CDR3 loop reads CASSRSGRGHEQFF. The CDR3 coding sequence is TGTGCCAGCAGCCGCTCGGGGAGGGGGCACGAGCAGTTCTTC.

This chain uses TRBV7-9 with TRBJ2-2; D call uncertain. CDR1 and CDR2 (germline): SEHNR, FQNEAQ (reference sequence). The CDR3 covers 11 residues. V dropped 5 bases and J dropped 8 bases, with 6 bases sitting between them. CDR3 DNA: TGTGCCAGCAGCCCCGGTGGGGAGCTGTTTTTT. Translating gives CASSPGGELFF.